Shown below are 25 T cell receptor beta chains from a single sample sequenced in a study of CD8 T cells in Susac syndrome. After extraction with the RNeasy kit, about 0.45 to 1 ug of the RNA was reverse transcribed using random hexamers. MiXCR, applied by TCRdb to the immunoSEQ multiplex PCR reads, yields one record per CDR3 protein. The sample carries some 450,000 distinct CDR3 sequences, around 83% recorded once. Sequenced material: CD8+ T cells from PBMCs. These receptors all stem from a human donor with multiple sclerosis.

The gene calls are TRBV13 and TRBJ1-4; no clear D. Germline V gives CDR1 PRHDT, CDR2 FYEKMQ (reference sequence). This CDR3 has 14 amino acids. V was pared by 5 bases and J by 4 bases, with 11 bases between. CDR3 sequence: CASSLGRINEKLFF. The CDR3 bases are TGTGCCAGCAGCCTCGGACGGATTAATGAAAAACTGTTTTTT.

The rearrangement links TRBV3-1 to TRBJ2-1; D is undetermined. Looked up from germline, CDR1 is LGHDT and CDR2 is YNNKEL (reference sequence). Trimming stripped 0 bases from V and 9 bases from J, with 15 bases between. The CDR3 consists of 15 residues. DNA for the CDR3: TGTGCCAGCAGCCAAGATTCCCCACAACATGGTGAGCAGTTCTTC. As protein: CASSQDSPQHGEQFF.

This clonotype was seen just once. The chain uses TRBV12-3 or TRBV12-4 and TRBJ1-5; D gene ambiguous. The germline V and J ends were trimmed by 5 bases and 0 bases, with 11 bases remaining between them. The CDR3 totals 15 residues. The CDR3 reads CASSNWSYSNQPQHF. CDR3 nucleotide sequence: TGTGCCAGCAGTAACTGGAGTTATAGCAATCAGCCCCAGCATTTT.

V usage is TRBV20-1 and J usage is TRBJ1-2; 8 bases fit TRBD1. Germline trimming cut 0 bases from V and 7 bases from J; bases unmatched to any gene: 7. The CDR3 is 14 residues long. Germline V CDR1 and CDR2: DFQATT, SNEGSKA (reference sequence). The CDR3 bases are TGCAGTGCTAGAGAAGAGGGGACAGGCTTTGGCTACACCTTC. It is translated as CSAREEGTGFGYTF.

The chain carries TRBV7-6 and TRBJ1-1; TRBD1 is a possible D gene (5 bases). The CDR3 is 17 amino acids. The V gene lost 2 bases and the J gene lost 5 bases, with 21 bases spanning the gap. Looked up from germline, CDR1 is SGHVS and CDR2 is FNYEAQ. The CDR3 sequence is CASSLRGDGFSGTEAFF. In nucleotides, the CDR3 is TGTGCCAGCAGCTTACGGGGGGACGGATTTTCAGGGACTGAAGCTTTCTTT. Full variable domain (rest looked up from reference TRBV7-6 and TRBJ1-1): GAGVSQSPRYKVTKRGQDVALRCDPISGHVSLYWYRQALGQGPEFLTYFNYEAQQDKSGLPNDRFSAERPEGSISTLTIQRTEQRDSAMYRCASSLRGDGFSGTEAFFGQGTRLTVV.

The CDR3 region has the DNA TGCAGCGCTTCAGGCGTTGGAGGTAATCAGTTCTTC. Translated: CSASGVGGNQFF. This chain joins TRBV29-1 and TRBJ2-1, with TRBD2 as a possible D gene (5 bases). V was cut by 7 bases and J by 13 bases, with 20 bases left in between. This CDR3 is built from 12 residues. The V gene's germline CDR1 is SQVTM and CDR2 ANQGSEA.

The genes are TRBV4-1 and TRBJ1-1; D might be TRBD1 (5 bases). V was cut by 0 bases and J by 3 bases, with 14 bases left in between. The CDR3 runs to 16 residues. The germline gives CDR1 MGHRA, CDR2 YSYEKL. CDR3 sequence: CASSQDGAPGHTEAFF. The CDR3 DNA sequence: TGCGCCAGCAGCCAAGATGGAGCGCCGGGGCACACTGAAGCTTTCTTT.

The chain joins TRBV20-1 to TRBJ1-4; a weak D match, TRBD1 (6 bases). V was clipped by 6 bases and J by 4 bases, with 12 bases between them. The CDR3 is 13 residues long. Germline values: CDR1 DFQATT, CDR2 SNEGSKA (reference sequence). The CDR3 DNA reads TGCAGTGCCCCGGACAGCAATAATGAAAAACTGTTTTTT. It yields the protein CSAPDSNNEKLFF.

The J gene is TRBJ1-5, the V gene TRBV10-3; D might be TRBD1 (5 bases). The CDR3 has 17 residues. Germline-derived CDR1 and CDR2 are ENHRY and SYGVKD. The V end was cut by 6 bases, the J end by 4 bases, with 22 bases between. The CDR3 DNA reads TGTGCCATCAGAAACAACGGGACTCTGGTAGCGAATCAGCCCCAGCATTTT. This gives the protein CAIRNNGTLVANQPQHF.

The chain uses TRBV27 and TRBJ1-5; maybe TRBD1 (6 bases). The CDR3 extends over 18 amino acids. Germline CDR1 is MNHEY and CDR2 is SMNVEV (reference sequence). The V gene lost 4 bases and the J gene lost 6 bases, with 25 bases spanning the gap. CDR3 DNA sequence: TGTGCCAGCAGTTCCATTGAGGAACGGACCCAAGGGGGTCAGCCCCAGCATTTT. Translation: CASSSIEERTQGGQPQHF.

The rearrangement joins TRBV21-1 to TRBJ1-1; TRBD1 was called by the table and not checked on the DNA. TRBV21-1 is given as a pseudogene. The CDR3 spans 17 residues. As DNA, the CDR3 is TGTGCCAGCAGCACGATCGCCCAGGAACCTATTAACACTGAAGCTTTCTTT. This translates into CASSTIAQEPINTEAFF.

V and J are TRBV2 and TRBJ2-2; 9 positions match TRBD1. The V gene end was trimmed by 4 bases and the J gene end by 2 bases; junction bases not matched to a gene: 11. CDR3 length: 18 residues. CDR1 SNHLY and CDR2 FYNNEI come from the germline V gene. The CDR3 DNA follows: TGTGCCAGCAGTGTCAGGGACAGGGTGGATATCAACACCGGGGAGCTGTTTTTT. Amino acids: CASSVRDRVDINTGELFF.

The J gene is TRBJ2-2, the V gene TRBV4-1, with a weak D call TRBD2 (6 bases). CDR3 size: 18 residues. From germline, CDR1 is MGHRA and CDR2 YSYEKL. Trimming took off 5 bases at V and 4 bases at J, with 23 bases between the two ends. The CDR3 bases are TGCGCCAGCAGCAGGACTAATTCCGCCGGCCCCGGCACCGGGGAGCTGTTTTTT. Translated: CASSRTNSAGPGTGELFF.

This chain connects TRBV7-3 to TRBJ2-1; 8 bases agree with TRBD1. CDR3 length: 15 residues. Per germline, CDR1 SGHTA and CDR2 FQGTGA. V lost 1 base to trimming and J lost 5 bases; unmatched junction nucleotides: 4. CDR3 residues: CASSLRTGLNNEQFF. The CDR3 DNA is TGTGCCAGCAGCTTAAGGACAGGGCTGAACAATGAGCAGTTCTTC. Using reference TRBV7-3 and TRBJ2-1 for the parts outside the CDR3, the full variable domain is GAGVSQTPSNKVTEKGKYVELRCDPISGHTALYWYRQSLGQGPEFLIYFQGTGAADDSGLPNDRFFAVRPEGSVSTLKIQRTERGDSAVYLCASSLRTGLNNEQFFGPGTRLTVL.

The chain links TRBV27 to TRBJ1-5; D perhaps matches TRBD1 (6 bases). V was clipped by 2 bases and J by 1 base, with 12 bases between them. CDR3 length equals 16 residues. Germline loops: CDR1 MNHEY, CDR2 SMNVEV (reference sequence). The CDR3 sequence: CASSLSFGGSNQPQHF. The DNA for the CDR3 is TGTGCCAGCAGTTTAAGTTTTGGGGGCAGCAATCAGCCCCAGCATTTT.

The chain joins TRBV3-1 to TRBJ2-2, with 7 nucleotides matching TRBD1. The CDR3 loop spans 17 amino acids. The germline V gene encodes CDR1 LGHDT and CDR2 YNNKEL (reference sequence). V gave up 3 bases and J gave up 0 bases; unmatched junction bases: 7. This CDR3 reads CASSQRGQPANTGELFF. The DNA of the CDR3 is TGTGCCAGCAGCCAGAGGGGACAGCCCGCGAACACCGGGGAGCTGTTTTTT. Variable domain in full (rest from reference TRBV3-1 and TRBJ2-2): DTAVSQTPKYLVTQMGNDKSIKCEQNLGHDTMYWYKQDSKKFLKIMFSYNNKELIINETVPNRFSPKSPDKAHLNLHINSLELGDSAVYFCASSQRGQPANTGELFFGEGSRLTVL.

The V call is TRBV12-3 or TRBV12-4, the J call TRBJ2-5, with a weak D call TRBD1 (6 bases). Between the trimmed V and J ends, which lost 5 bases and 0 bases, there was a span of 22 bases. The CDR3 loop spans 18 amino acids. The CDR3 DNA is TGTGCCAGCAGTCCCCTGATCTTGGGGGCGACGGACCAAGAGACCCAGTACTTC. Its translation is CASSPLILGATDQETQYF.

J is TRBJ2-1 and V is TRBV20-1, with TRBD2 matching 9 bases. The germline CDR1 and CDR2 sequences are DFQATT and SNEGSKA (reference sequence). The CDR3 is made up of 16 amino acids. V shed 0 bases and J 4 bases; nucleotides not matched to a gene: 7. The CDR3 bases are TGCAGTGCTAGAGATCTGTCTAGCGGGACTTACAATGAGCAGTTCTTC. It yields the protein CSARDLSSGTYNEQFF.

The chain joins TRBV29-1 to TRBJ1-1, with no clear D. Deletions cut 3 bases from V and 7 bases from J, with 9 bases between. The germline V gene encodes CDR1 SQVTM and CDR2 ANQGSEA. The CDR3 is 11 residues long. As DNA, the CDR3 is TGCAGCGTTGAGATACGCGATGAAGCTTTCTTT. As protein: CSVEIRDEAFF.

V usage is TRBV4-1 and J usage is TRBJ1-3, with TRBD1 as a possible D gene (6 bases). The CDR3 contains 16 residues. CDR1 is MGHRA, CDR2 YSYEKL, per germline. Trimming left V 0 bases short and J 4 bases short, with 13 bases between. The CDR3: CASSQDGGGLGNTIYF. CDR3 DNA: TGCGCCAGCAGCCAAGATGGCGGGGGGCTGGGAAACACCATATATTTT.

This clonotype was seen a few times. CDR3 region: CASSIANQPQHF. CDR3 sequence (DNA): TGTGCCAGTAGTATCGCCAATCAGCCCCAGCATTTT. The rearrangement joins TRBV19 to TRBJ1-5; D remains unclear. The CDR3 has 12 amino acids. Trimming removed 3 bases from V and 3 bases from J, with 3 bases in between. CDR1 and CDR2 from the germline V gene are LNHDA and SQIVND (reference sequence).

The CDR3 DNA follows: TGTGCCAGCGGGACATCTCGGGAGCTGTTTTTT. It yields the protein CASGTSRELFF. The chain uses TRBV2 and TRBJ2-2; tentative D call: TRBD1 (6 bases). The CDR3 length is 11 residues. V was clipped by 8 bases and J by 9 bases, with 10 bases between them. Germline CDR1 and CDR2: SNHLY and FYNNEI.

The chain employs TRBV12-3 or TRBV12-4 and TRBJ1-2, with D possibly being TRBD1 (6 bases). The CDR3 runs to 13 residues. V lost 4 bases, J lost 4 bases, and 10 bases lay in between. The CDR3 sequence is CASSSGTFYGYTF. The CDR3 DNA reads as TGTGCCAGCAGTTCCGGGACATTCTATGGCTACACCTTC.

The rearrangement links TRBV24-1 to TRBJ1-6; a weak D match, TRBD1 (6 bases). Germline-derived CDR1 and CDR2 are KGHDR and SFDVKD. V lost 9 bases and J 9 bases, leaving 17 bases between the germline ends. The CDR3 runs to 14 residues. DNA of the CDR3: TGTGCCACCGCTCGGAACAGGGTCCTTTCACCCCTCCACTTT. This translates into CATARNRVLSPLHF.

The rearrangement joins TRBV18 to TRBJ1-2; D is unclear. CDR1 KGHSH and CDR2 LQKENI come from the germline V gene. This CDR3 is built from 12 residues. The germline V and J ends were trimmed by 0 bases and 4 bases, with 3 bases remaining between them. In DNA, the CDR3 is TGTGCCAGCTCACCACCCGCCTATGGCTACACCTTC. Amino acid sequence: CASSPPAYGYTF. The full variable domain, rest sourced from reference TRBV18 and TRBJ1-2, is NAGVMQNPRHLVRRRGQEARLRCSPMKGHSHVYWYRQLPEEGLKFMVYLQKENIIDESGMPKERFSAEFPKEGPSILRIQQVVRGDSAAYFCASSPPAYGYTFGSGTRLTVV.